The clone carrying this TCR beta chain was counted between two and nine times. Its target is unknown. This record belongs to a study of T cell repertoires in cytomegalovirus infection. Study at large: Selection of CMV epitopes for the study included recently identified HLA-C-restricted and well-studied HLA-B-restricted ones. Through public TCR beta signatures, both CMV infection and matching HLA type were indicated. Overall study results and limits: Cumulative public TCR beta family frequency identified CMV carriers with the relevant HLA. What dominated the ex vivo response were HLA-C-restricted CMV-specific TCR beta clonotypes.

TCRdb passed the reads through MiXCR, listing each CDR3 protein once. Among about 310,000 distinct CDR3 sequences, roughly 25% were seen once, and the ten largest hold 13%. The specimen was cultured PBMCs, collected from culture after CMV antigen stimulation. This receptor was taken from a human donor in good health (CMV status not recorded). Some clones in this sample may be carry-over from other donors' samples.

CDR3 sequence: CASSPRGFEMETQYF. In DNA form, the CDR3 reads TGTGCCAGTAGCCCCCGGGGGTTTGAGATGGAGACCCAGTACTTC. The chain couples TRBV19 to TRBJ2-5; a possible D gene is TRBD2 (6 bases). Trimming removed 6 bases from V and 5 bases from J, with 19 bases in between. Germline CDR1 and CDR2: LNHDA and SQIVND (reference sequence). The CDR3 spans 15 residues.